Here is one T cell receptor beta chain with its context. Generated by immunoSEQ multiplex PCR, the TCRdb table keeps only in-frame clones and is missing some. The table includes 60,000 to 75,000 clones, 70% to 90% detected once. This entry comes from a study of lymphopenia after photon versus proton radiotherapy. The CDR3 runs 13 residues. The J segment lost 6 bases and the V segment lost 5 bases, leaving 2 bases of the junction unmatched. CDR1 is LNHDA, CDR2 SQIVND, per germline (reference sequence). The rearrangement uses TRBV19 and TRBJ1-4; 8 positions agree with TRBD1. The clonotype comes from a man aged 35-49 years with gastric cancer. This sample comprised peripheral blood, obtained from a patient treated with photon-based radiotherapy. The CDR3, as DNA: TGTGCCAGTAGTTTACAGGGGGATGAAAAACTGTTTTTT. It codes for CASSLQGDEKLFF.